These 22 T cell receptor beta chains were sequenced from one sample in a study of radiotherapy plus CTLA-4 blockade in lung cancer. The method was immunoSEQ multiplex PCR; TCRdb's version includes in-frame clones alone and lacks a portion of them. The repertoire has 70,000 to 100,000 clones, roughly 86% of them found once; the top ten carry 2% to 2.5%. Source: peripheral blood, taken from a patient treated with radiotherapy plus ipilimumab. These receptors all come from a human donor with non-small cell lung cancer who had a partial response to radiotherapy plus ipilimumab.

The gene calls are TRBV9 and TRBJ2-1; the match to TRBD1 covers 7 bases. CDR1 is SGDLS and CDR2 is YYNGEE in the germline V gene. The V segment lost 3 bases and the J segment 0 bases; nucleotides outside the gene matches: 3. This CDR3 comprises 15 residues. The CDR3 loop is CASSAQGSSYNEQFF. CDR3 coding DNA: TGTGCCAGCAGCGCACAGGGGAGCTCCTACAATGAGCAGTTCTTC.

This clone was counted many times. V and J are TRBV19 and TRBJ1-1; no definite D call. V lost 5 bases, J lost 2 bases, and 12 bases lay in between. Germline values: CDR1 LNHDA, CDR2 SQIVND (reference sequence). CDR3 length: 14 residues. This CDR3 reads CASSARVDNTEAFF. DNA of the CDR3: TGTGCCAGTAGTGCCCGGGTTGACAACACTGAAGCTTTCTTT.

The chain has TRBV5-4 and TRBJ2-1; 10 positions agree with TRBD1. V trimming: 4 bases; J trimming: 12 bases; junction bases outside the gene matches: 10. Germline loops: CDR1 SGHNT, CDR2 YYREEE (reference sequence). CDR3 length: 14 amino acids. The CDR3 reads CASSRQGAKGWQFF. CDR3 DNA sequence: TGTGCCAGCAGCAGACAGGGGGCTAAGGGATGGCAGTTCTTC.

This clone was detected once. The V gene is TRBV7-2, the J gene TRBJ2-2, with D hard to call. The germline V gene encodes CDR1 SGHTA and CDR2 FQGNSA. The CDR3 contains 14 residues. V was trimmed by 5 bases and J by 4 bases, leaving 11 bases between them. The CDR3 reads CASSLSHGTGELFF. In DNA, the CDR3 is TGTGCCAGCAGCCTGAGCCATGGCACCGGGGAGCTGTTTTTT.

The CDR3 loop is CASRTPQQRGNQPQHF. CDR3 bases: TGTGCCAGTAGAACTCCCCAACAACGGGGCAATCAGCCCCAGCATTTT. The chain couples TRBV19 to TRBJ1-5; D gene unclear. CDR1 is LNHDA and CDR2 is SQIVND in the germline V gene (reference sequence). Trimming removed 6 bases at V and 2 bases at J, with 17 bases between. The CDR3 spans 16 residues.

The chain combines TRBV9 with TRBJ1-2; 8 nucleotides align to TRBD1. Trimming cost V 2 bases and J 4 bases; bases outside gene matches: 4. This CDR3 region has 14 residues. Germline V lookup: CDR1 SGDLS, CDR2 YYNGEE. CDR3 loop: CASSVGQGAYGYTF. In DNA form, the CDR3 reads TGTGCCAGCAGCGTTGGACAGGGCGCCTATGGCTACACCTTC.

CDR3 protein: CASSLWGDYGYTF. For the CDR3, the DNA is TGTGCCAGCAGTTTGTGGGGCGACTATGGCTACACCTTC. The genes are TRBV27 and TRBJ1-2; tentative D call: TRBD1 (5 bases). Trimming removed 3 bases at V and 3 bases at J, with 8 bases between. This CDR3 has 13 amino acids. The V gene's germline CDR1 is MNHEY and CDR2 SMNVEV (reference sequence).

V and J are TRBV5-5 and TRBJ1-1; a weak D match, TRBD1 (5 bases). Germline values: CDR1 SGHKS, CDR2 YYEKEE (reference sequence). The CDR3 runs to 12 residues. V was shortened by 8 bases and J by 7 bases, with 15 bases between the two germline ends. CDR3 in amino acids: CASGTPEGEAFF. CDR3 coding DNA: TGTGCCAGTGGGACTCCGGAGGGTGAAGCTTTCTTT.

In its sample, this clone was seen once. Additional DNA sequences in this sample encode the identical CDR3. V gene TRBV18 combines with J gene TRBJ1-6; D may be TRBD1 (5 bases). The CDR3 length is 18 residues. Trimming removed 3 bases from V and 2 bases from J, with 17 bases in between. Germline lookup yields CDR1 KGHSH and CDR2 LQKENI. CDR3 in amino acids: CASSPGLGRRAYNSPLHF. The CDR3 coding sequence is TGTGCCAGCTCACCGGGACTAGGCAGGAGGGCCTATAATTCACCCCTCCACTTT.

The chain links TRBV5-1 to TRBJ2-7; 9 positions match TRBD2. J lost 6 bases, V lost 6 bases, and 10 bases had no gene match. Germline CDR1 reads SGHRS; CDR2 reads YFSETQ. The CDR3 has 14 amino acids. The DNA for the CDR3 is TGCGCCAGCAAGTCCCCTGCGGGAGGGCTCGAGCAGTACTTC. It yields the protein CASKSPAGGLEQYF.

The chain joins TRBV6-1 to TRBJ2-6; no reliable D call. The germline V gene encodes CDR1 MNHNS and CDR2 SASEGT. The CDR3 is 15 residues long. Deletions cut 4 bases from V and 1 base from J, with 8 bases between. The CDR3 is CASSVRLSGANVLTF. CDR3 nucleotides: TGTGCCAGCAGTGTCAGACTGTCTGGGGCCAACGTCCTGACTTTC.

The V gene is TRBV10-3, the J gene TRBJ2-5, with TRBD1 matching over 9 bases. There are 14 residues in the CDR3. CDR1 is ENHRY, CDR2 SYGVKD, per germline. J gave up 1 base and V 4 bases, and 1 base lay outside the gene matches. The CDR3 loop reads CAISVGQGQETQYF. The CDR3 coding sequence is TGTGCCATCAGTGTGGGACAGGGCCAAGAGACCCAGTACTTC.

The J gene is TRBJ1-2, the V gene TRBV11-2; 7 nucleotides line up with TRBD1. V gave up 0 bases and J gave up 3 bases; unmatched junction bases: 7. The CDR3 loop spans 16 amino acids. Per germline, CDR1 SGHAT and CDR2 FQNNGV. DNA of the CDR3: TGTGCCAGCAGCTTAGATCCCCAGGGGGATCACTATGGCTACACCTTC. Translated: CASSLDPQGDHYGYTF.

The rearrangement joins TRBV6-1 to TRBJ2-3; tentatively, D is TRBD1 (6 bases). Germline V gives CDR1 MNHNS, CDR2 SASEGT. Trimming stripped 7 bases from V and 0 bases from J, with 8 bases between. There are 13 residues in the CDR3. CDR3 nucleotides: TGTGCCAGCATCCAGGGGAGCACAGATACGCAGTATTTT. This encodes CASIQGSTDTQYF.

The gene calls are TRBV5-1 and TRBJ2-2; D is unresolved. The CDR3 consists of 13 residues. The V end was cut by 1 base, the J end by 3 bases, with 4 bases between. Germline V gene lookup returns CDR1 SGHRS and CDR2 YFSETQ. CDR3 DNA sequence: TGCGCCAGCAGCTTGCGGGACACCGGGGAGCTGTTTTTT. Translated: CASSLRDTGELFF. The complete variable domain, with remaining parts taken from reference TRBV5-1 and TRBJ2-2, reads KAGVTQTPRYLIKTRGQQVTLSCSPISGHRSVSWYQQTPGQGLQFLFEYFSETQRNKGNFPGRFSGRQFSNSRSEMNVSTLELGDSALYLCASSLRDTGELFFGEGSRLTVL.

The J gene is TRBJ2-7, the V gene TRBV5-1; 9 bases map to TRBD1. This CDR3 has 14 residues. The V and J ends lost 5 bases and 4 bases, in that order; junction bases with no gene match: 7. Germline V gives CDR1 SGHRS, CDR2 YFSETQ. The DNA of the CDR3 is TGCGCCAGCAGGTCGGGACAGGGAATATACGAGCAGTACTTC. The encoded protein is CASRSGQGIYEQYF.

J is TRBJ1-1 and V is TRBV19; no reliable D call. The CDR3 runs to 15 residues. V lost 1 base, J lost 6 bases, and 15 bases lay in between. Germline CDR1 reads LNHDA; CDR2 reads SQIVND (reference sequence). The CDR3 protein is CASSIARPGGPEAFF. In nucleotides, the CDR3 is TGTGCCAGTAGTATAGCCCGGCCCGGAGGGCCTGAAGCTTTCTTT.

V and J are TRBV27 and TRBJ2-1, with TRBD1 matching 7 bases. V gave up 7 bases and J gave up 8 bases; unmatched junction bases: 14. The CDR3 totals 15 residues. From germline, CDR1 is MNHEY and CDR2 SMNVEV (reference sequence). CDR3 residues: CASTMETGTADEQFF. Here the CDR3 DNA reads TGTGCCAGCACGATGGAGACAGGGACGGCCGATGAGCAGTTCTTC.

V gene TRBV6-5 combines with J gene TRBJ2-7, with 7 bases identical to TRBD1. The germline CDR1 and CDR2 sequences are MNHEY and SVGAGI. The junction had 5 bases not matched to a gene; V was cut back by 0 bases and J by 3 bases. This CDR3 has 15 residues. CDR3 DNA: TGTGCCAGCAGTTACTCGTGGGACAGAGACTACGAGCAGTACTTC. Residues: CASSYSWDRDYEQYF.

The V call is TRBV5-1, the J call TRBJ2-7; the D gene is possibly TRBD1 (6 bases). Germline V CDR1 and CDR2: SGHRS, YFSETQ. V lost 4 bases and J 5 bases, leaving 13 bases between the germline ends. This CDR3 comprises 13 residues. The CDR3: CASSTRTVDEQYF. The CDR3 DNA follows: TGCGCCAGCAGCACCCGGACAGTCGACGAGCAGTACTTC.

The J gene is TRBJ1-4, the V gene TRBV6-5, with 9 bases matching TRBD1. Unmatched junction bases numbered 8, after V lost 4 bases and J lost 5 bases. Germline V gene sequence: CDR1 MNHEY, CDR2 SVGAGI. The CDR3 consists of 16 residues. The CDR3: CASSSILTGGNEKLFF. CDR3 sequence (DNA): TGTGCCAGCAGTTCGATTCTGACAGGGGGAAATGAAAAACTGTTTTTT.

The genes are TRBV5-5 and TRBJ2-5; D is ambiguous. The CDR3 is 12 residues long. V lost 4 bases, J lost 5 bases, and 9 bases lay in between. The germline V gene has CDR1 SGHKS and CDR2 YYEKEE (reference sequence). The CDR3 region has the DNA TGTGCCAGCAGCCCGGAGTGGGAGACCCAGTACTTC. It translates to CASSPEWETQYF.